The 23 T cell receptor beta chains in this list originate from one sample, sequenced in a study of cytomegalovirus exposure and HLA in healthy donors. Using immunoSEQ multiplex PCR, the repertoire was profiled, and TCRdb retains in-frame clones only, with some absent. Among under 200,000 clones listed, less than 90% were seen once. Source material: PBMCs. These receptor sequences come from a woman aged 25 to 39 in good health and CMV-seronegative.

To note about this clone: At one of its ends the junction is not consistent with the germline gene, which may arise from a read error. This chain links TRBV20-1 with TRBJ2-3; D perhaps matches TRBD1 (6 bases). The CDR3 extends over 10 amino acids. Germline loops: CDR1 DFQATT, CDR2 SNEGSKA (reference sequence). CDR3 in amino acids: CSALDRRPIF. The CDR3, as DNA: TGCAGTGCTCTAGACAGGCGCCCCATCTTT.

This chain joins TRBV18 and TRBJ2-1, with 12 bases aligning to TRBD2. The germline V gene has CDR1 KGHSH and CDR2 LQKENI. V trimming: 3 bases; J trimming: 15 bases; junction bases outside the gene matches: 15. This CDR3 is 16 amino acids long. CDR3 loop: CASSPPGLAGSGSRFF. The CDR3 DNA is TGTGCCAGCTCACCCCCGGGACTAGCGGGCTCGGGGTCACGGTTCTTC.

The rearrangement joins TRBV4-1 to TRBJ1-4, with 7 bases that match TRBD1. The ends lost 3 bases at V and 8 bases at J; junction bases unmatched: 9. This CDR3 spans 15 amino acids. Germline assignment: CDR1 MGHRA and CDR2 YSYEKL. The chain's CDR3 is CASSQEPGGREKLFF. CDR3 nucleotides: TGCGCCAGCAGCCAGGAGCCAGGGGGAAGAGAAAAACTGTTTTTT.

This chain uses TRBV9 with TRBJ2-4; D might be TRBD2 (5 bases). The V end was cut by 0 bases, the J end by 6 bases, with 10 bases between. Germline CDR1 reads SGDLS; CDR2 reads YYNGEE. The CDR3 loop spans 14 amino acids. In DNA form, the CDR3 reads TGTGCCAGCAGCGTAGGGGTTCGGGGAAACATTCAGTACTTC. Its protein product is CASSVGVRGNIQYF.

This chain joins TRBV30 and TRBJ2-1; D ambiguous. Looked up from germline, CDR1 is GTSNPN and CDR2 is SVGIG (reference sequence). The V end lost 2 bases, the J end lost 0 bases, and 5 bases lay between the germline ends. The CDR3 contains 13 residues. CDR3 in amino acids: CAWSLVSYNEQFF. Here the CDR3 DNA reads TGTGCCTGGAGTCTAGTCTCCTACAATGAGCAGTTCTTC.

J is TRBJ1-2 and V is TRBV5-1, with D tentatively TRBD1 (5 bases). The V gene's germline CDR1 is SGHRS and CDR2 YFSETQ. The CDR3 has 13 amino acids. With 2 bases removed from V and 7 bases from J, the gap between germline ends came to 12 bases. DNA of the CDR3: TGCGCCAGCAGCTTCCGGGGCCTATCTGGCTACACCTTC. It encodes CASSFRGLSGYTF.

Here the CDR3 DNA reads TGTGCCAGCAGCGAGGGGCCAGCGGGGAACACTGAAGCTTTCTTT. This translates into CASSEGPAGNTEAFF. The chain recombines TRBV11-3 with TRBJ1-1; TRBD1 might be the D (5 bases). CDR1 and CDR2 from the germline V gene are SGHNT and YENEEA. The CDR3 loop spans 15 amino acids. V was shortened by 5 bases and J by 1 base, with 14 bases between the two germline ends.

This rearrangement joins TRBV6-6 to TRBJ1-4; 11 nucleotides align to TRBD1. This CDR3 contains 14 residues. With V trimmed by 8 bases and J by 10 bases, 9 bases remained unmatched. The germline V gene has CDR1 MNHNY and CDR2 SVGAGI (reference sequence). The CDR3 sequence is CASGDGQGAGKLFF. The CDR3 DNA sequence: TGTGCCAGCGGAGACGGACAGGGGGCAGGAAAACTGTTTTTT.

The V call is TRBV7-3, the J call TRBJ2-7; D is perhaps TRBD2 (5 bases). The CDR3 contains 13 residues. Trimming took off 2 bases at V and 0 bases at J, with 5 bases between the two ends. CDR1 is SGHTA, CDR2 FQGTGA, per germline. CDR3 in amino acids: CASSLRDSYEQYF. CDR3 DNA sequence: TGTGCCAGCAGCTTACGGGACTCCTACGAGCAGTACTTC.

The rearrangement links TRBV6-5 to TRBJ2-3; TRBD2 might be the D (5 bases). The CDR3 runs 14 residues. The germline CDR1 and CDR2 sequences are MNHEY and SVGAGI. Deletions cut 4 bases from V and 0 bases from J, with 8 bases between. The CDR3 coding sequence is TGTGCCAGCAGTTCGAGGACTAGCACAGATACGCAGTATTTT. Its protein product is CASSSRTSTDTQYF.

V and J are TRBV5-1 and TRBJ1-2, with D perhaps TRBD1 (5 bases). The germline V gene has CDR1 SGHRS and CDR2 YFSETQ. V was cut by 3 bases and J by 4 bases, with 13 bases left in between. The CDR3 runs to 14 residues. In nucleotides, the CDR3 is TGCGCCAGCAGCTCGCAAACAGGCCTCTATGGCTACACCTTC. Residues: CASSSQTGLYGYTF.

The chain joins TRBV27 to TRBJ2-7; D is unclear. Germline-derived CDR1 and CDR2 are MNHEY and SMNVEV (reference sequence). The CDR3 runs 12 residues. Between the trimmed V and J ends, which lost 4 bases and 2 bases, there was a span of 6 bases. CDR3 bases: TGTGCCAGCAGTTCCCCGACCTACGAGCAGTACTTC. Amino acid sequence: CASSSPTYEQYF.

This rearrangement joins TRBV6-1 to TRBJ1-1; D gene unclear. The CDR3 consists of 13 residues. With 2 bases removed from V and 10 bases from J, the gap between germline ends came to 14 bases. The germline gives CDR1 MNHNS, CDR2 SASEGT. This chain's CDR3 is CASSESGIPRAFF. CDR3 coding DNA: TGTGCCAGCAGTGAATCGGGGATCCCTCGAGCTTTCTTT.

The chain is built from TRBV13 and TRBJ2-1; TRBD2 might be the D (6 bases). The length of the CDR3 is 13 residues. With 5 bases removed from V and 4 bases from J, the gap between germline ends came to 9 bases. Per germline, CDR1 PRHDT and CDR2 FYEKMQ (reference sequence). CDR3 protein: CASSKGLYNEQFF. In DNA, the CDR3 is TGTGCCAGCAGCAAGGGACTTTACAATGAGCAGTTCTTC.

This clone is a singleton in its sample. The chain carries TRBV6-5 and TRBJ2-3; the D is unclear. The CDR3 extends over 11 amino acids. V lost 4 bases to trimming and J lost 4 bases, with 3 bases between them. CDR1 and CDR2 (germline): MNHEY, SVGAGI. The CDR3 DNA reads as TGTGCCAGCAGTTTTGCAGATACGCAGTATTTT. This sequence encodes CASSFADTQYF.

This chain uses TRBV27 with TRBJ2-3; D gene ambiguous. Per germline, CDR1 MNHEY and CDR2 SMNVEV (reference sequence). V was cut by 0 bases and J by 4 bases, with 8 bases left in between. This CDR3 spans 14 amino acids. CDR3 loop: CASSLSPRADTQYF. The CDR3 region has the DNA TGTGCCAGCAGTTTATCACCCCGGGCAGATACGCAGTATTTT.

The V call is TRBV15, the J call TRBJ2-7, with 8 bases fitting TRBD1. Losses at the gene ends were 3 bases for V and 2 bases for J; bases not matched to a gene: 3. The CDR3 is made up of 14 amino acids. Germline V gene data show CDR1 as LNHNV and CDR2 as YYDKDF (reference sequence). CDR3 in DNA: TGTGCCACCAGCAGCGGGACAGGCACCTACGAGCAGTACTTC. Translation gives CATSSGTGTYEQYF. The whole variable domain, remainder taken from reference TRBV15 and TRBJ2-7, is DAMVIQNPRYQVTQFGKPVTLSCSQTLNHNVMYWYQQKSSQAPKLLFHYYDKDFNNEADTPDNFQSRRPNTSFCFLDIRSPGLGDTAMYLCATSSGTGTYEQYFGPGTRLTVT.

The gene calls are TRBV5-1 and TRBJ2-5; possibly TRBD1 for D (6 bases). CDR1 and CDR2 (germline): SGHRS, YFSETQ. The CDR3 is 12 residues long. Trimming pared 5 bases from V and 2 bases from J, leaving 7 bases between. In DNA form, the CDR3 reads TGCGCCAGCAGTAGGGGGCAAGAGACCCAGTACTTC. Translation: CASSRGQETQYF. The whole variable domain, remainder taken from reference TRBV5-1 and TRBJ2-5, is KAGVTQTPRYLIKTRGQQVTLSCSPISGHRSVSWYQQTPGQGLQFLFEYFSETQRNKGNFPGRFSGRQFSNSRSEMNVSTLELGDSALYLCASSRGQETQYFGPGTRLLVL.

With respect to this clone: Other nucleotide sequences in the sample specify the same CDR3. CDR3 coding DNA: TGTGCCAGCAGCTTAACAGATACGCAGTATTTT. Translated: CASSLTDTQYF. The J gene is TRBJ2-3, the V gene TRBV7-2; D gene uncertain. Germline V CDR1 and CDR2: SGHTA, FQGNSA. Trimming took off 2 bases at V and 3 bases at J, with 0 bases between the two ends. The CDR3 is 11 amino acids.

This clone has only one observation. The chain joins TRBV30 to TRBJ2-1; the match to TRBD1 covers 7 bases. The CDR3 loop spans 16 amino acids. Germline CDR1 and CDR2: GTSNPN and SVGIG (reference sequence). V trimming: 3 bases; J trimming: 0 bases; junction bases outside the gene matches: 8. CDR3 region: CAWSKTGASSYNEQFF. The CDR3 nucleotides are TGTGCCTGGAGCAAAACAGGGGCCAGCTCCTACAATGAGCAGTTCTTC.

The chain employs TRBV9 and TRBJ1-2; D possibly corresponds to TRBD1 (5 bases). Germline CDR1 reads SGDLS; CDR2 reads YYNGEE. Between the trimmed V and J ends, which lost 0 bases and 5 bases, there was a span of 14 bases. This CDR3 contains 15 residues. CDR3 nucleotide sequence: TGTGCCAGCAGCGTAGACGCATCAGGGAAATATGGCTACACCTTC. Its translation: CASSVDASGKYGYTF.

The chain carries TRBV7-2 and TRBJ2-1, with 7 positions matching TRBD1. Looked up from germline, CDR1 is SGHTA and CDR2 is FQGNSA. With 1 base clipped from V and 1 base from J, the junction kept 4 bases outside the gene matches. This CDR3 has 16 residues. Here the CDR3 reads CASSLDPGQSYNEQFF. The CDR3 bases are TGTGCCAGCAGCTTAGACCCGGGACAGTCCTACAATGAGCAGTTCTTC. The full variable domain, in which reference TRBV7-2 and TRBJ2-1 provide the parts outside the CDR3, is GAGVSQSPSNKVTEKGKDVELRCDPISGHTALYWYRQSLGQGLEFLIYFQGNSAPDKSGLPSDRFSAERTGGSVSTLTIQRTQQEDSAVYLCASSLDPGQSYNEQFFGPGTRLTVL.

The genes are TRBV7-9 and TRBJ2-1; D is ambiguous. The V and J ends lost 4 bases and 7 bases respectively, with 5 bases between them. The CDR3 runs 11 residues. Germline V lookup: CDR1 SEHNR, CDR2 FQNEAQ (reference sequence). CDR3: CASSYQNEQFF. For the CDR3, the DNA is TGTGCCAGCAGCTATCAAAATGAGCAGTTCTTC.